What follows are 14 T cell receptor beta chains derived from one specimen sequenced in a study of blood T cell repertoires in COVID-19. Clones were sequenced by immunoSEQ multiplex PCR, and TCRdb holds only the in-frame ones, with some missing. The sample shows about 40,000 clones, roughly 87% of them seen only once. Sequencing was done on a sample of peripheral blood. The receptors stem from a man aged 65 to 79 with active COVID-19.

This clone was observed a single time. This chain links TRBV18 with TRBJ1-6; 9 positions agree with TRBD1. This CDR3 is built from 15 residues. Per germline, CDR1 KGHSH and CDR2 LQKENI. V gave up 1 base and J gave up 9 bases; unmatched junction bases: 4. The CDR3 here is CASSPRQGESSPLHF. Written as DNA, the CDR3 is TGTGCCAGCTCACCACGACAGGGGGAAAGTTCACCCCTCCACTTT.

The chain has TRBV3-1 (or the pseudogene TRBV3-2) and TRBJ2-3; TRBD2 might be the D (5 bases). V shed 5 bases and J shed 0 bases, with 15 bases lying between them. The CDR3 has 16 amino acids. Germline V gene lookup returns CDR1 LGHDT and CDR2 YNNKEL (reference sequence). In nucleotides, the CDR3 is TGTGCCAGCAGCACGCGGACTGGAACTAGCACAGATACGCAGTATTTT. Amino acid sequence: CASSTRTGTSTDTQYF.

This chain joins TRBV18 and TRBJ2-5; a possible D gene is TRBD2 (6 bases). Germline values: CDR1 KGHSH, CDR2 LQKENI. Trimming left V 5 bases short and J 0 bases short, with 16 bases between. The CDR3 is 16 residues long. For the CDR3, the DNA is TGTGCCAGCTCATCCCCCCTAGCGAGAGACCAAGAGACCCAGTACTTC. This sequence encodes CASSSPLARDQETQYF.

Only a few counts were recorded for this clone. The chain carries TRBV6-5 and TRBJ1-1, with 7 bases identical to TRBD1. V shed 8 bases and J 4 bases; nucleotides not matched to a gene: 10. Per germline, CDR1 MNHEY and CDR2 SVGAGI. The CDR3 totals 14 residues. The CDR3 region is CASWSTGSSTEAFF. CDR3 in DNA: TGTGCCAGCTGGTCGACAGGGTCGAGCACTGAAGCTTTCTTT.

The chain recombines TRBV7-9 with TRBJ1-5; TRBD1 matches at 10 bases. Trimming took 6 bases from V and 6 from J; bases not matched to a gene: 11. The CDR3 spans 16 residues. In germline, CDR1 is SEHNR, CDR2 FQNEAQ (reference sequence). The CDR3 reads CASSHSGTGEGQPQHF. The CDR3 bases are TGTGCCAGCAGTCACTCCGGGACAGGGGAGGGTCAGCCCCAGCATTTT.

This chain links TRBV19 with TRBJ2-2, with D maybe TRBD1 (5 bases). The CDR3 totals 16 residues. Trimming cost V 9 bases and J 0 bases, with 17 bases left between them. Germline V gene sequence: CDR1 LNHDA, CDR2 SQIVND (reference sequence). The CDR3 region is CASLLGQTSNTGELFF. The CDR3 bases are TGTGCCAGCCTCCTGGGGCAGACCTCGAACACCGGGGAGCTGTTTTTT.

The gene calls are TRBV6-5 and TRBJ1-2; TRBD1 matches 8 bases. Germline CDR1 is MNHEY and CDR2 is SVGAGI. The CDR3 is 15 amino acids. Trimming removed 6 bases from V and 7 bases from J; junction bases left unmatched: 13. The chain's CDR3 is CASRQTGERLVGYTF. The CDR3 bases are TGTGCCAGCAGGCAGACAGGGGAGAGACTTGTTGGCTACACCTTC.

This clone is a singleton in its sample. The chain uses TRBV7-8 and TRBJ1-5, with D unclear. V was clipped by 0 bases and J by 0 bases, with 9 bases between them. The germline gives CDR1 SGHVS, CDR2 FQNEAQ. The CDR3 has 16 residues. CDR3 nucleotides: TGTGCCAGCAGCTTAGCACAGCCCTATAGCAATCAGCCCCAGCATTTT. Translation: CASSLAQPYSNQPQHF.

This chain links TRBV2 with TRBJ2-7; 9 bases map to TRBD1. V gave up 1 base and J gave up 2 bases; unmatched junction bases: 0. CDR3 size: 14 residues. In germline, CDR1 is SNHLY, CDR2 FYNNEI. CDR3 sequence (DNA): TGTGCCAGCAGTGAAGGGACAGGGGCCTACGAGCAGTACTTC. Its protein product is CASSEGTGAYEQYF. The entire variable domain, with the rest obtained from reference TRBV2 and TRBJ2-7, is as follows: EPEVTQTPSHQVTQMGQEVILRCVPISNHLYFYWYRQILGQKVEFLVSFYNNEISEKSEIFDDQFSVERPDGSNFTLKIRSTKLEDSAMYFCASSEGTGAYEQYFGPGTRLTVT.

CDR3 sequence reads: CASSSWTGNMDGYTF. In DNA, the CDR3 is TGTGCCAGCAGCTCCTGGACAGGGAATATGGATGGCTACACCTTC. The gene calls are TRBV11-2 and TRBJ1-2, with 8 bases aligning to TRBD1. The V gene's germline CDR1 is SGHAT and CDR2 FQNNGV. The J segment lost 6 bases and the V segment lost 4 bases, leaving 10 bases of the junction unmatched. CDR3 size: 15 residues.

Written as DNA, the CDR3 is TGCAGCGTTGGTGAGTCTAGGGGTGGCAAGTCCTACGAGCAGTACTTC. Protein: CSVGESRGGKSYEQYF. V is TRBV29-1 and J is TRBJ2-7; D perhaps matches TRBD1 (5 bases). This CDR3 region has 16 residues. V lost 4 bases and J lost 1, with 20 bases in between. The germline V gene encodes CDR1 SQVTM and CDR2 ANQGSEA.

J is TRBJ2-3 and V is TRBV4-1; a possible D gene is TRBD2 (7 bases). The germline V gene encodes CDR1 MGHRA and CDR2 YSYEKL. CDR3 length: 16 residues. V lost 3 bases and J 10 bases, leaving 23 bases between the germline ends. As DNA, the CDR3 is TGCGCCAGCAGCCATCCCGGGGCCGAGAGGGGGAGGGCGCAGTATTTT. Translated, it gives CASSHPGAERGRAQYF.

The gene calls are TRBV28 and TRBJ1-5; D not certain. The V gene's germline CDR1 is MDHEN and CDR2 SYDVKM. With 8 bases removed from V and 0 bases from J, the gap between germline ends came to 8 bases. The length of the CDR3 is 13 residues. The CDR3 sequence: CASVTDSNQPQHF. The CDR3 DNA reads TGTGCCAGCGTAACAGATAGCAATCAGCCCCAGCATTTT.

The chain links TRBV19 to TRBJ1-5; 8 bases match TRBD1. The CDR3 contains 17 residues. CDR1 and CDR2 from the germline V gene are LNHDA and SQIVND (reference sequence). Trimming cost V 7 bases and J 0 bases; bases outside gene matches: 11. The CDR3 sequence is CASKPGQDFVSNQPQHF. Here the CDR3 DNA reads TGTGCCAGTAAACCGGGACAGGATTTTGTTAGCAATCAGCCCCAGCATTTT.